This T cell receptor beta chain was sequenced during a study of Ad26.COV2.S vaccination and SARS-CoV-2 variants. Background on the study: Intramuscularly, Ad26.COV2.S was given either once or twice, 56 days apart.

The sample holds one count of this clone. Treatment defined: around 19 received Ad26.COV2.S at low or high dose, single or two shots; about 5 received placebo; per-sample allocation not given. Samples were taken on day 63 after the first vaccine or placebo injection. A Boston donor was an adult aged 18-55 years. Ad26 vector vaccine expressed Wuhan-strain SARS-CoV-2 spike. Clones were read by immunoSEQ multiplex PCR, and TCRdb kept only the in-frame ones, dropping some. The table shows hundreds of thousands of clones, with approximately 86% occurring only once. Germline CDR1 is LNHDA and CDR2 is SQIVND (reference sequence). V gave up 7 bases and J gave up 4 bases, with 17 bases separating them. There are 15 residues in the CDR3.

The chain uses TRBV19 and TRBJ2-1; tentatively, D is TRBD1 or TRBD2 (5 bases each). The source is a person aged 18-60 years who received the Ad26.COV2.S COVID-19 vaccine or a placebo. The material was peripheral blood, obtained in a trial of Ad26.COV2.S vaccine versus placebo. The CDR3 bases are TGTGCCAGTAAATTAACCGGGACCAAATACAATGAGCAGTTCTTC. Its translation: CASKLTGTKYNEQFF.